The T cell receptor beta chain described here comes from a study of Graves' ophthalmopathy and Graves' hyperthyroidism. The table lists this clonotype with many counts. The CDR3 spans 12 residues. Germline assignment: CDR1 GTSNPN and CDR2 SVGIG (reference sequence). Researchers took RNA transcripts and amplified TCR beta CDR3 regions from them. HTBI-primed first-round RT-PCR preceded second-round multiplex PCR. MiXCR, run by TCRdb on the multiplex PCR reads, gives a single entry per CDR3 protein. The sample has some 400,000 distinct CDR3 sequences; 18% are singletons. This clonotype was obtained from a young woman with Graves' ophthalmopathy. The V gene is TRBV30, the J gene TRBJ2-2; 8 bases line up with TRBD1. The sequencing input was peripheral blood. The CDR3 DNA sequence: TGTGCTTGGGACAGGCGGGGCGGGGAGCTGTTTTTT. Its translation is CAWDRRGGELFF.